The clone carrying this T cell receptor beta chain was recorded many times. Its specificity is unknown. These data originate in a study of T cell repertoires in cytomegalovirus infection. One entry per CDR3 protein results from TCRdb running MiXCR on the reads. Of some 310,000 distinct CDR3 sequences in the sample, 20% to 30% were seen once. CDR1 and CDR2 from the germline V gene are SGHVS and FQNEAQ. This CDR3 has 15 amino acids. The junction had 6 bases not matched to a gene; V was cut back by 5 bases and J by 7 bases. The source was cultured PBMCs, collected from culture after CMV antigen stimulation. V and J are TRBV7-8 and TRBJ1-6; TRBD1 matches at 9 bases. This sequence was found in a human donor in good health (CMV status not recorded). Some clones in this sample may be carry-over from other donors' samples. CDR3 DNA: TGTGCCAGCAGCCGGGACAGGGAGGAGAATTCACCCCTCCACTTT. Protein product: CASSRDREENSPLHF. The complete variable domain, with remaining parts taken from reference TRBV7-8 and TRBJ1-6, reads GAGVSQSPRYKVAKRGQDVALRCDPISGHVSLFWYQQALGQGPEFLTYFQNEAQLDKSGLPSDRFFAERPEGSVSTLKIQRTQQEDSAVYLCASSRDREENSPLHFGNGTRLTVT.